Following are 20 T cell receptor beta chains from one sample sequenced in a study of T cells after yellow fever vaccination. TCRdb recomputed calls from the 5' RACE reads with MiXCR, one row per CDR3 protein. The sample contains around 67,000 distinct CDR3 sequences, roughly 6.9% of which appear only once. The specimen was CD8+ T cells sorted from PBMCs, collected around 5 days after the first yellow fever vaccination. Receptors were obtained from a man aged 18 to 30 who received the YFV17D yellow fever vaccine.

This sequence joins TRBV12-3 or TRBV12-4 and TRBJ2-7; no clear D. V was pared by 3 bases and J by 6 bases, with 9 bases between. The CDR3 runs to 12 residues. The chain's CDR3 is CASSFEGPEQYF. In DNA, the CDR3 is TGTGCCAGCAGTTTTGAAGGTCCCGAGCAGTACTTC.

The CDR3, as DNA: TGTGCCAGTCGATCCGGGGCCAACACCGGGGAGCTGTTTTTT. It specifies CASRSGANTGELFF. The genes are TRBV9 and TRBJ2-2; D is possibly TRBD1 or TRBD2 (5 bases each). The V end lost 8 bases, the J end lost 2 bases, and 13 bases lay between the germline ends. In germline, CDR1 is SGDLS, CDR2 YYNGEE. This CDR3 comprises 14 residues.

The chain is built from TRBV7-6 and TRBJ1-6; D might be TRBD1 (5 bases). The CDR3 runs to 19 residues. CDR1 is SGHVS, CDR2 FNYEAQ, per germline. Trimming cost V 5 bases and J 2 bases, with 22 bases left between them. The CDR3 spells CASSNYAGGGVTYNSPLHF. The CDR3 region has the DNA TGTGCCAGCAGCAATTATGCGGGAGGAGGGGTCACCTATAATTCACCCCTCCACTTT.

This clonotype was counted at least ten times. CDR3 loop: CASSYNSGGPYEQYF. The CDR3 nucleotides read TGTGCCAGCAGCTATAATAGCGGGGGGCCCTACGAGCAGTACTTC. The chain recombines TRBV7-2 with TRBJ2-7; 10 bases fit TRBD2. Per germline, CDR1 SGHTA and CDR2 FQGNSA. The J segment lost 2 bases and the V segment lost 4 bases, leaving 5 bases of the junction unmatched. The CDR3 has 15 residues.

This rearrangement joins TRBV24-1 to TRBJ2-1, with D maybe TRBD2 (5 bases). Germline V gene lookup returns CDR1 KGHDR and CDR2 SFDVKD. The germline V and J ends were trimmed by 12 bases and 4 bases, with 12 bases remaining between them. The CDR3 loop spans 12 amino acids. CDR3 sequence (DNA): TGTGCCTCCCGCGGGCCATACAATGAGCAGTTCTTC. Protein product: CASRGPYNEQFF.

This clonotype turned up a few times. This chain joins TRBV5-5 and TRBJ1-1, with TRBD1 identical over 7 bases. The CDR3 runs to 15 residues. V dropped 4 bases and J dropped 3; count of bases not matched to a gene: 9. CDR1 and CDR2 from the germline V gene are SGHKS and YYEKEE (reference sequence). CDR3 residues: CASSVNWDSYTEAFF. The CDR3 DNA reads as TGTGCCAGCAGCGTCAACTGGGACAGCTACACTGAAGCTTTCTTT.

This clonotype was counted ten times or more. The chain joins TRBV6-5 to TRBJ2-7; D perhaps matches TRBD1 (5 bases). CDR1 and CDR2 from the germline V gene are MNHEY and SVGAGI. The CDR3 has 15 residues. Trimming took off 6 bases at V and 0 bases at J, with 15 bases between the two ends. The CDR3 sequence: CASSPRSGYSYEQYF. In DNA form, the CDR3 reads TGTGCCAGCAGCCCCCGGTCAGGGTACTCCTACGAGCAGTACTTC.

At least ten counts were recorded for this clonotype. The CDR3 nucleotides read TGCGCCAGCAGCTTGGGGACAGGCCCTTTCTATGGCTACACCTTC. Its translation: CASSLGTGPFYGYTF. The V call is TRBV5-1, the J call TRBJ1-2, with 7 bases fitting TRBD1. The CDR3 has 15 amino acids. The V and J ends lost 0 bases and 4 bases, in that order; junction bases with no gene match: 6. CDR1 and CDR2 from the germline V gene are SGHRS and YFSETQ.

This clonotype appeared many times. The V and J genes are TRBV12-3 or TRBV12-4 and TRBJ2-5; 9 nucleotides agree with TRBD1. The V and J ends lost 7 bases and 10 bases, in that order; junction bases with no gene match: 16. This CDR3 region has 15 residues. The CDR3 region has the DNA TGTGCCAGCAACCGGGACAGGGACTGGCAAAAAGGCCAGTACTTC. Protein sequence: CASNRDRDWQKGQYF.

This clonotype has more than one count but fewer than ten. The chain joins TRBV27 to TRBJ2-7; possible D gene TRBD1, 6 bases. CDR3 length equals 17 residues. Trimming left V 6 bases short and J 6 bases short, with 27 bases between. Germline V gene data show CDR1 as MNHEY and CDR2 as SMNVEV (reference sequence). DNA for the CDR3: TGTGCCAGCAGCCACTCCCCGTGGCAGGGGACCTTACGCGAGCAGTACGTC. Its protein is CASSHSPWQGTLREQYV.

This clonotype has more than one count but fewer than ten. V and J are TRBV5-1 and TRBJ2-7; 9 positions agree with TRBD1. From germline, CDR1 is SGHRS and CDR2 YFSETQ. This CDR3 has 14 amino acids. The V gene end was trimmed by 4 bases and the J gene end by 4 bases; junction bases not matched to a gene: 6. The CDR3 region is CASSTGTGKYEQYV. For the CDR3, the DNA is TGCGCCAGCAGCACCGGGACAGGGAAATACGAGCAGTACGTC.

This clonotype was seen many times. This chain links TRBV6-5 with TRBJ2-3; D not certain. Trimming left V 2 bases short and J 8 bases short, with 17 bases between. CDR1 and CDR2 (germline): MNHEY, SVGAGI. The CDR3 is 15 residues long. CDR3 amino acids: CASSYGQLPALTQYF. The CDR3 nucleotides are TGTGCCAGCAGTTACGGGCAGCTTCCCGCGCTTACGCAGTATTTT.

V and J are TRBV5-4 and TRBJ2-7, with 14 bases matching TRBD2. CDR1 and CDR2 from the germline V gene are SGHNT and YYREEE (reference sequence). The V segment lost 0 bases and the J segment 3 bases; nucleotides outside the gene matches: 8. The CDR3 is 18 residues long. The CDR3 sequence is CASSLEPGLAGAFYEQYF. CDR3 in DNA: TGTGCCAGCAGCTTGGAGCCGGGACTAGCGGGGGCCTTCTACGAGCAGTACTTC.

This clonotype was counted between two and nine times. The V call is TRBV5-1, the J call TRBJ1-1; D is undetermined. This CDR3 comprises 13 residues. V gave up 3 bases and J gave up 5 bases, with 11 bases separating them. Germline CDR1 SGHRS, CDR2 YFSETQ. In DNA form, the CDR3 reads TGCGCCAGCAGCTCAGACTTCTGGACTGAAGCTTTCTTT. Protein product: CASSSDFWTEAFF.

The chain has TRBV6-2 or TRBV6-3 and TRBJ2-5; possible D gene TRBD2, 5 bases. Germline loops: CDR1 MNHEY, CDR2 SVGEGT. The CDR3 length is 14 residues. Trimming removed 6 bases from V and 0 bases from J, with 11 bases in between. The CDR3 bases are TGTGCCAGCAGCCCTGGACTTGACCAAGAGACCCAGTACTTC. It is translated as CASSPGLDQETQYF.

This clonotype was picked up a small number of times. The V and J genes are TRBV13 and TRBJ2-3; 9 nucleotides match TRBD2. The V segment lost 5 bases and the J segment 9 bases; nucleotides outside the gene matches: 12. The CDR3 consists of 15 residues. CDR1 and CDR2 from the germline V gene are PRHDT and FYEKMQ (reference sequence). DNA for the CDR3: TGTGCCAGCAGCGAAAGGTCTAGCGGGGCCGGAACGCAGTATTTT. Amino acids: CASSERSSGAGTQYF.

This chain links TRBV11-1 with TRBJ2-6; 8 nucleotides match TRBD1. This CDR3 is 19 amino acids long. The V and J ends lost 5 bases and 0 bases, in that order; junction bases with no gene match: 12. The germline V gene encodes CDR1 SGHAT and CDR2 FQDESV (reference sequence). CDR3 sequence: CASSPFPGGDYSGANVLTF. DNA for the CDR3: TGTGCCAGCAGCCCCTTCCCAGGGGGCGATTACTCTGGGGCCAACGTCCTGACTTTC.

This clonotype turned up a few times. The DNA for the CDR3 is TGCGCCAGCAGCTCCGGACTAGCCGGGCCCTCCTACAATGAGCAGTTCTTC. It yields the protein CASSSGLAGPSYNEQFF. V usage is TRBV5-1 and J usage is TRBJ2-1; 8 bases align to TRBD2. In germline, CDR1 is SGHRS, CDR2 YFSETQ. This CDR3 contains 17 residues. The J segment lost 0 bases and the V segment lost 3 bases, leaving 8 bases of the junction unmatched.

The chain links TRBV4-1 to TRBJ2-1; possible D gene TRBD1, 5 bases. This CDR3 is built from 14 residues. Germline CDR1 MGHRA, CDR2 YSYEKL. V lost 1 base and J 5 bases, leaving 9 bases between the germline ends. CDR3: CASSQVRGNNEQFF. CDR3 nucleotide sequence: TGCGCCAGCAGCCAAGTAAGGGGAAACAATGAGCAGTTCTTC.

Many counts were recorded for this clonotype. The gene calls are TRBV7-6 and TRBJ1-5; the match to TRBD1 covers 7 bases. The CDR3 sequence is 16 residues long. Germline V gives CDR1 SGHVS, CDR2 FNYEAQ. The V segment lost 0 bases and the J segment 2 bases; nucleotides outside the gene matches: 4. The CDR3 is CASSLAIQGGNQPQHF. In nucleotides, the CDR3 is TGTGCCAGCAGCTTAGCAATTCAGGGGGGCAATCAGCCCCAGCATTTT.